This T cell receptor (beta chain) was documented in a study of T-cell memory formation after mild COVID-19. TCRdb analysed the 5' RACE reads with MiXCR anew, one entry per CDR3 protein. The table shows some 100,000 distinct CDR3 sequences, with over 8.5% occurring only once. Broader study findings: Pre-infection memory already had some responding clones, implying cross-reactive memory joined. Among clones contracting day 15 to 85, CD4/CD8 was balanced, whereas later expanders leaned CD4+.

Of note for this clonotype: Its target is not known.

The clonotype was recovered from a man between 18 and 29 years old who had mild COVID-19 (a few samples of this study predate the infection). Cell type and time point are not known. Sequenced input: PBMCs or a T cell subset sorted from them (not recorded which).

In DNA, the CDR3 is TGTGCCAGCAGCCGCCGCGGACAGGGATCACCCGGGGAGCTGTTTTTT. Amino acid sequence: CASSRRGQGSPGELFF. The chain carries TRBV6-5 and TRBJ2-2, with TRBD1 matching over 8 bases. Germline lookup yields CDR1 MNHEY and CDR2 SVGAGI. V gave up 6 bases and J gave up 6 bases; unmatched junction bases: 12. This CDR3 contains 16 residues.